A single sample gave rise to the 11 T cell receptor beta chains below, sequenced in a study of shared clonotypes between healthy human individuals. TCRdb's copy holds only in-frame clones and misses some; the assay was immunoSEQ multiplex PCR. The repertoire has under 600,000 clones, about 80% of them found once; the top ten carry 12%. The sample was PBMCs. Receptor source: a middle-aged woman in good health. Some clones in this sample may be carry-over from other donors' samples.

The chain links TRBV7-3 to TRBJ2-2; perhaps TRBD2 as D (5 bases). CDR3 length: 17 amino acids. The V end was cut by 4 bases, the J end by 5 bases, with 20 bases between. Germline CDR1 and CDR2: SGHTA and FQGTGA. CDR3 sequence reads: CASSSNAPAGGTGELFF. CDR3 in DNA: TGTGCCAGCAGCTCCAACGCCCCTGCGGGTGGGACCGGGGAGCTGTTTTTT. The full variable domain, rest sourced from reference TRBV7-3 and TRBJ2-2, is GAGVSQTPSNKVTEKGKYVELRCDPISGHTALYWYRQSLGQGPEFLIYFQGTGAADDSGLPNDRFFAVRPEGSVSTLKIQRTERGDSAVYLCASSSNAPAGGTGELFFGEGSRLTVL.

The CDR3: CASSASSTDTQYF. CDR3 DNA: TGTGCCAGCTCGGCATCTAGCACAGATACGCAGTATTTT. The rearrangement uses TRBV18 and TRBJ2-3; no clear D gene. The CDR3 sequence is 13 residues long. V shed 6 bases and J shed 0 bases, with 7 bases lying between them. Germline assignment: CDR1 KGHSH and CDR2 LQKENI. The full variable domain, in which reference TRBV18 and TRBJ2-3 provide the parts outside the CDR3, is NAGVMQNPRHLVRRRGQEARLRCSPMKGHSHVYWYRQLPEEGLKFMVYLQKENIIDESGMPKERFSAEFPKEGPSILRIQQVVRGDSAAYFCASSASSTDTQYFGPGTRLTVL.

This chain connects TRBV28 to TRBJ1-5; tentatively, D is TRBD1 (6 bases). V lost 5 bases, J lost 7 bases, and 15 bases lay in between. Germline assignment: CDR1 MDHEN and CDR2 SYDVKM. There are 14 residues in the CDR3. The CDR3 nucleotides are TGTGCCAGCAGTCCAACGGGGGGCAGGCAGCCCCAGCATTTT. Its protein is CASSPTGGRQPQHF.

This clone was picked up a small number of times. The J gene is TRBJ2-3, the V gene TRBV2; D ambiguous. Germline CDR1 is SNHLY and CDR2 is FYNNEI. V was pared by 6 bases and J by 5 bases, with 18 bases between. The CDR3 covers 15 residues. CDR3 nucleotide sequence: TGTGCCAGCAGCTCCCTGGGCGCCCGGATAGATACGCAGTATTTT. It codes for CASSSLGARIDTQYF.

This sequence joins TRBV7-2 and TRBJ2-3; no definite D call. The CDR3 covers 13 residues. The germline CDR1 and CDR2 sequences are SGHTA and FQGNSA. V lost 5 bases to trimming and J lost 6 bases, with 12 bases between them. CDR3 DNA: TGTGCCAGCAGCCGATCTAGGACCGATACGCAGTATTTT. It is translated as CASSRSRTDTQYF.

The chain links TRBV10-2 to TRBJ2-7, with 7 bases identical to TRBD2. The CDR3 spans 18 residues. J lost 1 base, V lost 7 bases, and 19 bases had no gene match. In germline, CDR1 is WSHSY, CDR2 SAAADI. CDR3 loop: CASIGGGSSVKISYEQYF. The CDR3 nucleotides are TGCGCCAGCATTGGGGGGGGGTCCAGCGTGAAGATATCCTACGAGCAGTACTTC.

V is TRBV5-5 and J is TRBJ2-7; 9 nucleotides agree with TRBD1. V was clipped by 6 bases and J by 4 bases; unmatched bases: 8. Germline CDR1 SGHKS, CDR2 YYEKEE (reference sequence). The CDR3 consists of 14 residues. The CDR3 bases are TGTGCCAGCACCATTACAGGGGGCGGATACGAGCAGTACTTC. It codes for CASTITGGGYEQYF.

V usage is TRBV6-4 and J usage is TRBJ2-2, with a weak D call TRBD1 (6 bases). The CDR3 loop spans 13 amino acids. V was shortened by 3 bases and J by 8 bases, with 10 bases between the two germline ends. The V gene's germline CDR1 is MRHNA and CDR2 SNTAGT. The CDR3 bases are TGTGCCAGCAGTGAAAACAGGGTAGGGGAGCTGTTTTTT. Protein product: CASSENRVGELFF.

This clone appeared once. The gene calls are TRBV27 and TRBJ1-2, with D unclear. V lost 0 bases to trimming and J lost 6 bases, with 14 bases between them. This CDR3 has 15 residues. Germline CDR1 and CDR2: MNHEY and SMNVEV (reference sequence). In DNA, the CDR3 is TGTGCCAGCAGTTTATCAGAGGTTGGCGTTAATGGCTACACCTTC. It translates to CASSLSEVGVNGYTF.

The rearrangement uses TRBV14 and TRBJ1-3; D remains ambiguous. CDR1 is SGHDN, CDR2 FVKESK, per germline. The CDR3 runs to 14 residues. The V end was cut by 2 bases, the J end by 0 bases, with 5 bases between. The CDR3 is CASSQQSSGNTIYF. In DNA form, the CDR3 reads TGTGCCAGCAGCCAACAGAGCTCTGGAAACACCATATATTTT.

The chain recombines TRBV5-4 with TRBJ2-5; 7 bases are a match to TRBD2. The germline V gene encodes CDR1 SGHNT and CDR2 YYREEE (reference sequence). V lost 3 bases and J lost 5; bases outside the gene matches: 7. CDR3 size: 14 residues. CDR3: CASSSGGSGETQYF. The CDR3, as DNA: TGTGCCAGCAGCTCGGGCGGGAGCGGGGAGACCCAGTACTTC.